Listed here are 28 T cell receptor beta chains from one sample, sequenced in a study of OX40 agonist ivuxolimab in advanced cancers. The repertoire was sequenced with immunoSEQ multiplex PCR; TCRdb's copy has only in-frame clones and lacks some. The table lists 35,000 or so clones, roughly 72% of them singletons. The sample in question was CD4+ or CD8+ T cells sorted from blood, obtained in a trial of the OX40 agonist ivuxolimab. The receptors derive from an adult with an advanced solid tumor such as melanoma, head and neck, liver or kidney cancer.

J is TRBJ2-7 and V is TRBV5-4; maybe TRBD1 (6 bases). Trimming cost V 1 base and J 5 bases, with 10 bases left between them. The CDR3 loop spans 13 amino acids. CDR1 is SGHNT and CDR2 is YYREEE in the germline V gene (reference sequence). The CDR3: CASSLFRGNEQYF. CDR3 bases: TGTGCCAGCAGCTTGTTCAGGGGAAACGAGCAGTACTTC.

The chain carries TRBV5-1 and TRBJ2-3, with 7 bases matching TRBD2. This CDR3 comprises 15 residues. With V trimmed by 2 bases and J by 5 bases, 8 bases remained unmatched. CDR1 is SGHRS, CDR2 YFSETQ, per germline. The CDR3 reads CASSFGAGSRDTQYF. CDR3 nucleotide sequence: TGCGCCAGCAGCTTCGGAGCGGGGAGCCGAGATACGCAGTATTTT.

The chain links TRBV10-3 to TRBJ1-4; 7 nucleotides agree with TRBD1. Germline CDR1 and CDR2: ENHRY and SYGVKD. The CDR3 length is 14 residues. V shed 6 bases and J 5 bases; nucleotides not matched to a gene: 6. The CDR3 here is CAISEGQFNEKLFF. CDR3 nucleotides: TGTGCCATCAGCGAGGGACAGTTCAATGAAAAACTGTTTTTT.

The rearrangement links TRBV30 to TRBJ1-6; possible D gene TRBD1, 5 bases. Trimming stripped 1 base from V and 9 bases from J, with 10 bases between. Per germline, CDR1 GTSNPN and CDR2 SVGIG (reference sequence). CDR3 length: 13 residues. The CDR3 DNA reads TGTGCCTGGAGTGAGGGGTTCGGTTCACCCCTCCACTTT. The encoded protein is CAWSEGFGSPLHF.

The chain couples TRBV7-2 to TRBJ1-1; D remains unclear. The V and J ends lost 1 base and 3 bases respectively, with 9 bases between them. There are 14 residues in the CDR3. Looked up from germline, CDR1 is SGHTA and CDR2 is FQGNSA. Here the CDR3 reads CASSLGRRDTEAFF. The CDR3 DNA reads TGTGCCAGCAGCTTAGGACGGCGAGACACTGAAGCTTTCTTT.

This clone was detected only a few times. This chain connects TRBV6-6 to TRBJ1-2, with no clear D. The V end was cut by 2 bases, the J end by 4 bases, with 14 bases between. Germline assignment: CDR1 MNHNY and CDR2 SVGAGI (reference sequence). The CDR3 is 15 residues long. Here the CDR3 DNA reads TGTGCCAGCAGTTACATGAGAAGGGAAGTCTATGGCTACACCTTC. This encodes CASSYMRREVYGYTF.

This clone was found a few times. This chain links TRBV11-2 with TRBJ1-5; the D is unclear. The V end lost 0 bases, the J end lost 6 bases, and 15 bases lay between the germline ends. Per germline, CDR1 SGHAT and CDR2 FQNNGV. The CDR3 covers 16 residues. The DNA of the CDR3 is TGTGCCAGCAGCTTAGAGTCTGCGGGCGCGGGTCAGCCCCAGCATTTT. It encodes CASSLESAGAGQPQHF. Using reference TRBV11-2 and TRBJ1-5 for the parts outside the CDR3, the full variable domain is EAGVAQSPRYKIIEKRQSVAFWCNPISGHATLYWYQQILGQGPKLLIQFQNNGVVDDSQLPKDRFSAERLKGVDSTLKIQPAKLEDSAVYLCASSLESAGAGQPQHFGDGTRLSIL.

The J gene is TRBJ1-2, the V gene TRBV4-2; 7 bases are shared with TRBD1. The CDR3 is 15 residues long. V shed 6 bases and J 6 bases; nucleotides not matched to a gene: 13. CDR1 LGHNA and CDR2 YNFKEQ come from the germline V gene. The CDR3 sequence: CASSPISRQGNGYTF. The CDR3 nucleotides read TGTGCCAGCAGTCCTATCAGCCGACAGGGCAATGGCTACACCTTC.

The CDR3 spells CASSPIGRLAHEQYF. In nucleotides, the CDR3 is TGCGCCAGCAGCCCCATCGGCCGACTAGCCCACGAGCAGTACTTC. V and J are TRBV4-1 and TRBJ2-7; 7 bases are shared with TRBD2. This CDR3 comprises 15 residues. CDR1 is MGHRA and CDR2 is YSYEKL in the germline V gene. V lost 4 bases and J lost 5; bases outside the gene matches: 11.

The chain couples TRBV19 to TRBJ2-6; 9 bases agree with TRBD1. CDR3 size: 17 residues. Per germline, CDR1 LNHDA and CDR2 SQIVND (reference sequence). V was clipped by 5 bases and J by 4 bases; unmatched bases: 9. CDR3 sequence: CASSPQRTGAGANVLTF. CDR3 coding DNA: TGTGCCAGTAGTCCTCAACGGACAGGGGCCGGGGCCAACGTCCTGACTTTC.

The chain carries TRBV5-1 and TRBJ1-2; D is ambiguous. Trimming cost V 4 bases and J 0 bases, with 10 bases left between them. The CDR3 runs 14 residues. Germline V gene sequence: CDR1 SGHRS, CDR2 YFSETQ. The CDR3 sequence: CASSPTLSNYGYTF. As DNA, the CDR3 is TGCGCCAGCAGCCCCACCTTATCTAACTATGGCTACACCTTC.

The chain employs TRBV18 and TRBJ1-1, with a possible D match to TRBD1 (6 bases). The CDR3 has 13 residues. Germline V lookup: CDR1 KGHSH, CDR2 LQKENI. V was pared by 5 bases and J by 7 bases, with 14 bases between. CDR3 region: CASSATGQYEAFF. The CDR3 DNA sequence: TGTGCCAGCTCAGCTACCGGACAGTATGAAGCTTTCTTT.

The chain joins TRBV6-5 to TRBJ2-1; 7 bases are shared with TRBD2. Germline trimming cut 7 bases from V and 3 bases from J; bases unmatched to any gene: 6. The CDR3 is 14 residues long. Germline assignment: CDR1 MNHEY and CDR2 SVGAGI. The CDR3, as DNA: TGTGCCAGCATGTCAGCGGGGCACTACAATGAGCAGTTCTTC. Translating gives CASMSAGHYNEQFF.

This clone occurred once. This chain joins TRBV12-5 and TRBJ2-1; the D is unclear. With 3 bases removed from V and 9 bases from J, the gap between germline ends came to 9 bases. The germline V gene has CDR1 LGHNT and CDR2 FRNRAP. The CDR3 is 12 amino acids. Written as DNA, the CDR3 is TGTGCTAGTGGTTTTAACCAGGCTGAGCAGTTCTTC. Its translation: CASGFNQAEQFF.

The count of this clone is one. This chain connects TRBV7-9 to TRBJ1-1; 8 bases are a match to TRBD1. CDR1 is SEHNR and CDR2 is FQNEAQ in the germline V gene (reference sequence). The CDR3 has 14 residues. The J segment lost 11 bases and the V segment lost 7 bases, leaving 15 bases of the junction unmatched. CDR3 in DNA: TGTGCCAGCACGGAGACAGGGGACTCCAGAAGGGCTTTCTTT. This encodes CASTETGDSRRAFF.

CDR3 residues: CASSLGFLAGGTDTQYF. The DNA of the CDR3 is TGCGCCAGCAGCCTTGGGTTCCTAGCGGGGGGCACAGATACGCAGTATTTT. The chain carries TRBV5-1 and TRBJ2-3; 10 bases are a match to TRBD2. The CDR3 covers 17 residues. J gave up 1 base and V 4 bases, and 9 bases lay outside the gene matches. Germline lookup yields CDR1 SGHRS and CDR2 YFSETQ.

V gene TRBV19 combines with J gene TRBJ1-2; 8 positions match TRBD1. The CDR3 has 15 residues. V was pared by 5 bases and J by 4 bases, with 9 bases of the junction left unmatched. Germline V lookup: CDR1 LNHDA, CDR2 SQIVND (reference sequence). CDR3 amino acids: CASSLSPGGGYGYTF. The CDR3 DNA is TGTGCCAGTAGTCTATCCCCAGGGGGCGGCTATGGCTACACCTTC.

This chain uses TRBV6-5 with TRBJ1-5, with a tentative D call TRBD1 (6 bases). V dropped 6 bases and J dropped 7 bases, with 16 bases sitting between them. The CDR3 loop spans 14 amino acids. Per the germline V gene, CDR1 is MNHEY and CDR2 is SVGAGI. Here the CDR3 reads CASSQMTGTQPQHF. CDR3 in DNA: TGTGCCAGCAGCCAGATGACAGGAACACAGCCCCAGCATTTT.

The rearrangement uses TRBV28 and TRBJ1-4; 7 bases agree with TRBD1. The CDR3 totals 12 residues. The V segment lost 3 bases and the J segment 11 bases; nucleotides outside the gene matches: 3. CDR1 is MDHEN, CDR2 SYDVKM, per germline. CDR3 in DNA: TGTGCCAGCAGTTTCAGGGGGAAGAAACTGTTTTTT. Translating gives CASSFRGKKLFF.

J is TRBJ2-2 and V is TRBV7-9; D remains unclear. The germline V gene has CDR1 SEHNR and CDR2 FQNEAQ (reference sequence). There are 15 residues in the CDR3. The V and J ends lost 2 bases and 7 bases respectively, with 14 bases between them. CDR3 in amino acids: CASSLQFASLGELFF. The DNA for the CDR3 is TGTGCCAGCAGCTTACAATTCGCTTCCCTCGGGGAGCTGTTTTTT. The variable domain in full, with the rest retrieved from reference TRBV7-9 and TRBJ2-2, is DTGVSQNPRHKITKRGQNVTFRCDPISEHNRLYWYRQTLGQGPEFLTYFQNEAQLEKSRLLSDRFSAERPKGSFSTLEIQRTEQGDSAMYLCASSLQFASLGELFFGEGSRLTVL.

Only a few counts were recorded for this clone. The chain employs TRBV4-1 and TRBJ1-1; TRBD1 is a possible D gene (6 bases). There are 20 residues in the CDR3. The ends were cut back, 1 base at V and 3 bases at J, with 27 bases in the middle. In germline, CDR1 is MGHRA, CDR2 YSYEKL. DNA of the CDR3: TGCGCCAGCAGCCAAGTGGCCCAGGGGCGAAGTTGGGATTGGGACACTGAAGCTTTCTTT. Translating gives CASSQVAQGRSWDWDTEAFF.

The chain uses TRBV7-9 and TRBJ1-2; D perhaps matches TRBD1 (6 bases). The germline V and J ends were trimmed by 3 bases and 5 bases, with 13 bases remaining between them. Germline V gene data show CDR1 as SEHNR and CDR2 as FQNEAQ (reference sequence). CDR3 size: 14 residues. The CDR3 DNA follows: TGTGCCAGCAGCTTGGGGGGCGCCTGGTATGGCTACACCTTC. Amino acids: CASSLGGAWYGYTF.

This chain connects TRBV5-5 to TRBJ2-1; D is unclear. The V gene's germline CDR1 is SGHKS and CDR2 YYEKEE (reference sequence). The ends were cut back, 0 bases at V and 2 bases at J, with 9 bases in the middle. This CDR3 comprises 15 residues. CDR3 in DNA: TGTGCCAGCAGCTTGGGGCCGGACCCCTACAATGAGCAGTTCTTC. This sequence encodes CASSLGPDPYNEQFF.

The chain is built from TRBV6-5 and TRBJ2-7, with no clear D. This CDR3 comprises 16 residues. Trimming removed 0 bases from V and 0 bases from J, with 12 bases in between. Per germline, CDR1 MNHEY and CDR2 SVGAGI. CDR3 in DNA: TGTGCCAGCAGTTACTCAGGAAAACCTATCTCCTACGAGCAGTACTTC. Amino acids: CASSYSGKPISYEQYF.

In its sample, this clone was seen once. The chain has TRBV6-4 and TRBJ1-2, with unresolved D. Trimming cost V 2 bases and J 8 bases, with 12 bases left between them. Germline V CDR1 and CDR2: MRHNA, SNTAGT. The CDR3 has 13 amino acids. The CDR3 here is CASSDNSGYGYTF. The CDR3 coding sequence is TGTGCCAGCAGTGACAACTCCGGGTACGGCTACACCTTC.

This chain joins TRBV19 and TRBJ1-5; maybe TRBD1 (5 bases). Germline lookup yields CDR1 LNHDA and CDR2 SQIVND (reference sequence). With 3 bases removed from V and 6 bases from J, the gap between germline ends came to 15 bases. CDR3 length equals 15 residues. CDR3 sequence reads: CASSMGRDLGQPQHF. For the CDR3, the DNA is TGTGCCAGTAGTATGGGAAGGGACTTGGGTCAGCCCCAGCATTTT. The variable domain in full, completed from reference TRBV19 and TRBJ1-5, reads DGGITQSPKYLFRKEGQNVTLSCEQNLNHDAMYWYRQDPGQGLRLIYYSQIVNDFQKGDIAEGYSVSREKKESFPLTVTSAQKNPTAFYLCASSMGRDLGQPQHFGDGTRLSIL.

The genes are TRBV7-2 and TRBJ2-1, with TRBD1 as a possible D gene (6 bases). The V gene lost 5 bases and the J gene lost 6 bases, with 17 bases spanning the gap. The CDR3 has 15 residues. From germline, CDR1 is SGHTA and CDR2 FQGNSA. The CDR3 reads CASSTTGPPFNEQFF. For the CDR3, the DNA is TGTGCCAGCAGCACTACAGGGCCCCCATTCAATGAGCAGTTCTTC.

The rearrangement joins TRBV5-6 to TRBJ2-3; D is possibly TRBD2 (6 bases). This CDR3 comprises 15 residues. CDR1 and CDR2 (germline): SGHDT, YYEEEE. V gave up 0 bases and J gave up 6 bases, with 14 bases separating them. The CDR3 is CASSLAGAGMDTQYF. CDR3 in DNA: TGTGCCAGCAGCTTGGCAGGTGCGGGGATGGATACGCAGTATTTT.